This TCR beta chain appears in the sequencing data of a study of T cell repertoires in cytomegalovirus infection. General study points: There were HLA-C-restricted CMV-specific TCR beta clonotypes dominating the ex vivo response. Summed public TCR beta family frequency identified CMV carriers bearing the relevant HLA.

The CDR3 is made up of 15 amino acids. Germline assignment: CDR1 ENHRY and CDR2 SYGVKD. The germline V and J ends were trimmed by 6 bases and 1 base, with 15 bases remaining between them. TCRdb itself ran the reads through MiXCR, one entry per CDR3 protein. Altogether about 500,000 distinct CDR3 sequences are present, around 35% being singletons, with the ten largest covering roughly a sixth. For this clonotype: Antigen unknown.

This specimen was cultured PBMCs, taken from culture after CMV antigen stimulation. This sequence originates from a human donor in good health (CMV status not recorded). Some clones in this sample may be carry-over from other donors' samples. This chain uses TRBV10-3 with TRBJ1-1, with TRBD1 as a possible D gene (5 bases). CDR3 sequence: CAISGGAVSNTEAFF. DNA for the CDR3: TGTGCCATCAGCGGAGGGGCAGTCTCGAACACTGAAGCTTTCTTT.